The source of this T cell receptor (beta chain) is a study of T cell responses to AZD1222 COVID-19 vaccine. Broader study findings: White British people made up most donors, females outnumbered males, and clonal diversity was possibly underestimated. Dominant at 160-218 and 743-854, vaccine-associated CD4 TCRs also spanned spike. Sampling captured repertoires only after the peak T cell response.

Per germline, CDR1 SGHRS and CDR2 YFSETQ. V was trimmed by 1 base and J by 2 bases, leaving 7 bases between them. CDR3 length: 13 residues. Clones were sequenced by immunoSEQ multiplex PCR, and TCRdb holds only the in-frame ones, with some missing. This table holds some 120,000 clones, around 90% found once. Of note for this clone: What it binds is unknown.

V gene TRBV5-1 combines with J gene TRBJ2-7; D is undetermined. This clonotype was obtained from an adult who received the MenACWY meningococcal vaccine as a control. This material consisted of peripheral blood, taken 28 days after the second dose of the MenACWY control vaccine. CDR3: CASSLKRTYEQYF. CDR3 DNA: TGCGCCAGCAGCTTGAAACGAACCTACGAGCAGTACTTC.